The clone carrying this T cell receptor beta chain was counted a single time. The antigen remains unidentified. The data derive from a study of OX40 agonist ivuxolimab in advanced cancers. As for the study in general: Every patient in dose escalation had hepatocellular carcinoma, melanoma, renal cell or head and neck cancer. Under the entry rules, prior anti-PD-1, anti-PD-L1 or anti-CTLA-4 therapy was allowed, and around 40% had some.

The method was immunoSEQ multiplex PCR; TCRdb's version includes in-frame clones alone and lacks a portion of them. Of tens of thousands of clones listed, approximately 92% are singletons. Study-wide points: In CD8+ T cells, expanded clones were on average more numerous than in CD4+.

Trimming stripped 0 bases from V and 5 bases from J, with 17 bases between. The CDR3 contains 16 residues. The V gene's germline CDR1 is MNHEY and CDR2 SVGAGI. The clonotype originates from an adult with an advanced solid tumor such as melanoma, head and neck, liver or kidney cancer. The source was CD4+ or CD8+ T cells sorted from blood, collected in a trial of the OX40 agonist ivuxolimab. The chain links TRBV6-5 to TRBJ2-7, with TRBD2 as a possible D gene (6 bases). The CDR3 DNA follows: TGTGCCAGCAGTTACTCGAGCGGGCTAGGGAACCACGAGCAGTACTTC. It encodes CASSYSSGLGNHEQYF.